The rows below give T cell receptor beta chains drawn from one sample of a study of CD8 T cells in ankylosing spondylitis. Each CDR3 protein gets one entry after TCRdb re-called the 5' RACE reads with MiXCR. The sample has under 250,000 distinct CDR3 sequences, around 8% seen once; the top ten hold around 5.1%. Sequenced input: blood, either unsorted or a sorted T cell fraction (not recorded which). Receptor source: a female donor with ankylosing spondylitis or in good health (not recorded which). Each CDR3 is given with its conserved first and last residue. A D gene is named only where the DNA matches it firmly. Expanded clones are given a class, and other clones once, few, many or no size at all.

TRBJ2-1	TRBV20-1	-	many	14	CSARTNAGFNEQFF	TGCAGTGCTAGAACTAATGCCGGGTTCAATGAGCAGTTCTTC
TRBJ2-1	TRBV5-6	-	many	12	CASSLAAGEQFF	TGTGCCAGCAGCTTGGCCGCCGGTGAGCAGTTCTTC
TRBJ2-1	TRBV20-1	TRBD2	many	15	CSAPLAGANYNEQFF	TGCAGTGCTCCCTTGGCGGGAGCTAACTACAATGAGCAGTTCTTC
TRBJ1-2	TRBV6-2/TRBV6-3	-	many	14	CASSYSRQSDGYTF	TGTGCCAGCAGTTACTCGCGACAGTCGGATGGCTACACCTTC
TRBJ2-2	TRBV5-1	-	many	15	CASSLARTNTGELFF	TGCGCCAGCAGCTTGGCCAGAACCAACACCGGGGAGCTGTTTTTT
TRBJ2-5	TRBV5-1	TRBD2	-	15	CANSLVTSGTETQYF	TGCGCCAACAGCTTGGTGACTAGCGGGACGGAGACCCAGTACTTC
TRBJ2-5	TRBV7-2	-	few	14	CASSSFWGLETQYF	TGTGCCAGCTCCTCCTTTTGGGGCCTGGAGACCCAGTACTTC
TRBJ2-1	TRBV7-9	-	-	17	CASSFVGRAAGYNEQFF	TGTGCCAGCAGCTTCGTAGGTCGGGCGGCCGGATACAATGAGCAGTTCTTC
TRBJ2-3	TRBV7-3	TRBD2	many	15	CASSVAGRTTDTQYF	TGTGCCAGCAGCGTAGCGGGCCGCACCACAGATACGCAGTATTTT
TRBJ2-5	TRBV28	TRBD1	many	15	CASSTRDRGIETQYF	TGTGCCAGCAGTACCCGGGACAGGGGGATTGAGACCCAGTACTTC
TRBJ2-1	TRBV9	-	many	17	CASSALIGPGGTNEQFF	TGTGCCAGCAGCGCCCTCATCGGACCCGGGGGTACAAATGAGCAGTTCTTC
TRBJ1-5	TRBV7-9	-	many	16	CASSSIGFSSNQPQHF	TGTGCCAGCAGCTCCATTGGATTTTCTAGCAATCAGCCCCAGCATTTT
TRBJ2-1	TRBV6-5	-	-	15	CASTLNRVTNNEQFF	TGTGCCAGCACCCTTAATCGGGTGACCAACAATGAGCAGTTCTTC
TRBJ2-2	TRBV5-1	-	many	13	CASKVPGTGELFF	TGCGCCAGCAAAGTTCCAGGCACCGGGGAGCTGTTTTTT
TRBJ1-5	TRBV20-1	-	many	13	CSANGGTDQPQHF	TGCAGTGCTAACGGGGGCACGGATCAGCCCCAGCATTTT
TRBJ2-2	TRBV7-9	-	many	16	CASSPQTGGAPGELFF	TGTGCCAGCAGTCCTCAAACCGGGGGAGCCCCCGGGGAGCTGTTTTTT
TRBJ2-1	TRBV29-1	-	many	15	CSVESFLSSYNEQFF	TGCAGCGTTGAATCGTTCCTGAGCTCCTACAATGAGCAGTTCTTC
TRBJ2-6	TRBV7-2	-	many	15	CASSLDWTGANVLTF	TGTGCCAGCAGCTTAGACTGGACTGGGGCCAACGTCCTGACTTTC
TRBJ2-7	TRBV2	TRBD2	many	11	CASSWGGEQYF	TGTGCCAGCTCTTGGGGGGGTGAGCAGTACTTC
TRBJ2-5	TRBV28	-	many	14	CASSPAAQGETQYF	TGTGCCAGCAGCCCCGCCGCTCAGGGGGAGACCCAGTACTTC
TRBJ2-1	TRBV14	TRBD2	-	18	CASSQGEPGLPPRDEQFF	TGTGCCAGCAGCCAAGGGGAGCCGGGACTACCTCCGAGGGATGAGCAGTTCTTC
TRBJ1-2	TRBV11-2	TRBD1	many	16	CASSQDRGRLRYGYTF	TGTGCCAGCAGCCAGGACAGGGGTCGGTTACGGTATGGCTACACCTTC
TRBJ2-2	TRBV4-2	-	many	15	CASSQRGPSEEELFF	TGTGCCAGCAGCCAAAGGGGGCCTAGCGAGGAGGAGCTGTTTTTT
TRBJ2-3	TRBV4-3	-	many	15	CASSQDYVRLDTQYF	TGCGCCAGCAGCCAAGATTACGTGCGACTAGATACGCAGTATTTT
TRBJ2-2	TRBV7-8	-	many	15	CASSLGQGRSGELFF	TGTGCCAGCAGCTTAGGGCAGGGGCGTAGCGGGGAGCTGTTTTTT
TRBJ1-2	TRBV12-3/TRBV12-4	TRBD1	many	14	CASSPDRDLGGYTF	TGTGCCAGCAGTCCCGACAGGGACCTGGGGGGCTACACCTTC
TRBJ1-2	TRBV7-2	-	many	14	CASSSTNPTVGYTF	TGTGCCAGCAGCTCAACGAACCCCACAGTCGGCTACACCTTC
TRBJ1-1	TRBV11-2	-	many	11	CASSLEDVAFF	TGTGCCAGCAGCTTAGAGGATGTAGCTTTCTTT
TRBJ1-2	TRBV6-5	-	many	14	CASSYSPENYGYTF	TGTGCCAGCAGTTACTCGCCAGAGAACTATGGCTACACCTTC
TRBJ1-3	TRBV29-1	-	many	16	CSVEEVPRVSGNTIYF	TGCAGCGTTGAAGAGGTGCCAAGGGTATCTGGAAACACCATATATTTT
TRBJ1-2	TRBV20-1	-	many	15	CSARDQGRKNYGYTF	TGCAGTGCTAGGGACCAGGGACGGAAGAACTATGGCTACACCTTC
TRBJ1-1	TRBV21-1	-	few	13	CASRRGGSAEAFF	TGTGCCAGCAGACGGGGGGGGAGCGCTGAAGCTTTCTTT
TRBJ2-1	TRBV24-1	TRBD1	many	15	CATSVQQGINNEQFF	TGTGCCACCAGTGTCCAACAGGGGATAAACAATGAGCAGTTCTTC
TRBJ1-1	TRBV20-1	-	-	16	CCARDAAKNRATEAFF	TGCTGTGCTAGAGATGCGGCAAAAAACAGGGCCACTGAAGCTTTCTTT
TRBJ2-2	TRBV2	TRBD2	few	15	CASSEKLAGVRELFF	TGTGCCAGTAGTGAAAAGTTAGCGGGAGTTAGGGAGCTGTTTTTT
TRBJ1-4	TRBV7-2	-	many	15	CASSVDGAGSEKLFF	TGTGCCAGCAGCGTCGATGGGGCTGGGAGTGAAAAACTGTTTTTT
TRBJ1-2	TRBV5-1	TRBD1	many	14	CASRRTGATGGYTF	TGCGCCAGCAGACGTACAGGGGCGACGGGTGGCTACACCTTC
TRBJ2-1	TRBV20-1	TRBD2	many	15	CSAIRLGLAGNEQFF	TGCAGTGCTATTCGCTTAGGACTAGCGGGGAATGAGCAGTTCTTC
TRBJ1-5	TRBV2	-	few	15	CASSEWRSGTQPQHF	TGTGCCAGCAGTGAATGGCGATCAGGGACTCAGCCCCAGCATTTT
TRBJ2-5	TRBV20-1	-	many	13	CSPPQISGETQYF	TGCAGTCCCCCTCAAATCTCCGGTGAGACCCAGTACTTC
TRBJ1-5	TRBV6-6	-	many	13	CASTYPLNQPQHF	TGTGCCAGCACCTACCCCCTTAATCAGCCCCAGCATTTT
TRBJ2-7	TRBV20-1	TRBD2	many	13	CSARTSGAYEQYF	TGCAGTGCCCGGACTAGCGGGGCATACGAGCAGTACTTC